Detailed here is one T cell receptor (beta chain). Its antigen is unidentified. The CDR3 contains 13 residues. Trimming cost V 7 bases and J 1 base, with 10 bases left between them. The germline V gene encodes CDR1 MNHNY and CDR2 SVGAGI (reference sequence). Generated by immunoSEQ multiplex PCR, the TCRdb table keeps only in-frame clones and is missing some. The data contain some 190,000 clones, 85% to 95% of them seen just once; the ten biggest clones take up roughly 1.4%. This record comes from a study of T cell responses to AZD1222 COVID-19 vaccine. Study conclusions and caveats: Most donors were white British and more were female, and clonal diversity was possibly underestimated. Just a handful of AZD1222 recipients were seropositive at baseline.

The chain couples TRBV6-6 to TRBJ1-1; no clear D. Source: peripheral blood, taken on day 0 of AZD1222 vaccination. This clonotype was obtained from an adult in good health. Written as DNA, the CDR3 is TGTGCCAGCACTCTCAGACAGAACACTGAAGCTTTCTTT. This sequence encodes CASTLRQNTEAFF.